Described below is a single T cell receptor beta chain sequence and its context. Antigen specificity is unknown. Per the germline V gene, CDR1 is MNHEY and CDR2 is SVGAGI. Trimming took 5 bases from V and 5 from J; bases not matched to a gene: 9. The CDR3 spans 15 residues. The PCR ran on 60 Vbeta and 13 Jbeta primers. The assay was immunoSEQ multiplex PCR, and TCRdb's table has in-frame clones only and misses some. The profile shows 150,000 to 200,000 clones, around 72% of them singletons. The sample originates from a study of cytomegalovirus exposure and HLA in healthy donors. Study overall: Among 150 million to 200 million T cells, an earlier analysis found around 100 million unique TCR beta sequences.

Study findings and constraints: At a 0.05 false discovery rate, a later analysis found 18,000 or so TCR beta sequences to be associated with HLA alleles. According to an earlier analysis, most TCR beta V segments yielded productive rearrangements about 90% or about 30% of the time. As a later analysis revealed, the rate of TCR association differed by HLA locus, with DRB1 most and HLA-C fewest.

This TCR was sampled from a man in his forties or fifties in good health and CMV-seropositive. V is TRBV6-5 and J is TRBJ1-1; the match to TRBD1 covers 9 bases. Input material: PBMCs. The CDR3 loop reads CASSGTGMGRTEAFF. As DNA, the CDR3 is TGTGCCAGCAGTGGGACAGGGATGGGTCGGACTGAAGCTTTCTTT.